The 31 T cell receptor beta chains below come from one sample, sequenced in a study of cytomegalovirus exposure and HLA in healthy donors. Only in-frame clones appear in the TCRdb table, and some are missing; sequencing was by immunoSEQ multiplex PCR. This sample has 35,000 to 50,000 clones; 80% to 95% occur once, and the top ten carry about 2.1%. Sequencing was performed on PBMCs. These receptors all come from a woman aged 18-29 years in good health and CMV-seronegative.

CDR3 nucleotide sequence: TGTGCCAGCAGTAGCCATGATGGCGGGGAGCTGTTTTTT. This translates into CASSSHDGGELFF. V usage is TRBV6-4 and J usage is TRBJ2-2; the D is unclear. Germline assignment: CDR1 MRHNA and CDR2 SNTAGT. The CDR3 runs to 13 residues. V shed 5 bases and J shed 7 bases, with 11 bases lying between them.

V usage is TRBV6-5 and J usage is TRBJ1-6, with 10 bases aligning to TRBD1. The germline CDR1 and CDR2 sequences are MNHEY and SVGAGI. The ends lost 4 bases at V and 7 bases at J; junction bases unmatched: 4. This CDR3 region has 15 residues. The CDR3 region has the DNA TGTGCCAGCAGTTCTCGACAGGGGGCGAATTCACCCCTCCACTTT. It translates to CASSSRQGANSPLHF.

The rearrangement joins TRBV7-2 to TRBJ1-4; TRBD1 aligns across 8 bases. Germline assignment: CDR1 SGHTA and CDR2 FQGNSA. This CDR3 region has 16 residues. The V gene end was trimmed by 5 bases and the J gene end by 4 bases; junction bases not matched to a gene: 9. The CDR3 DNA follows: TGTGCCAGCAGCCCCCAAGGACAGGGAGTTAATGAAAAACTGTTTTTT. Translated: CASSPQGQGVNEKLFF.

This clone was detected once. J is TRBJ2-1 and V is TRBV5-4; perhaps TRBD2 as D (6 bases). The CDR3 is 16 amino acids. Germline-derived CDR1 and CDR2 are SGHNT and YYREEE (reference sequence). Trimming took 0 bases from V and 3 from J, leaving 13 bases between them. The CDR3 reads CASSLAEAGNYNEQFF. DNA for the CDR3: TGTGCCAGCAGCTTGGCCGAGGCGGGGAACTACAATGAGCAGTTCTTC.

This chain uses TRBV13 with TRBJ1-3, with D hard to call. CDR1 is PRHDT, CDR2 FYEKMQ, per germline (reference sequence). The CDR3 has 14 amino acids. The ends were cut back, 5 bases at V and 4 bases at J, with 12 bases in the middle. The CDR3 DNA sequence: TGTGCCAGCAGCGATGGGAGGCCCGGAAACACCATATATTTT. Amino acid sequence: CASSDGRPGNTIYF.

This chain links TRBV6-1 with TRBJ1-5; TRBD1 matches at 7 bases. The V segment lost 4 bases and the J segment 2 bases; nucleotides outside the gene matches: 17. The CDR3 has 19 amino acids. Germline V lookup: CDR1 MNHNS, CDR2 SASEGT. The CDR3, as DNA: TGTGCCAGCAGTGGTCGAAGAACGGGGGCAACAGGGGGCAATCAGCCCCAGCATTTT. Residues: CASSGRRTGATGGNQPQHF.

The V call is TRBV15, the J call TRBJ2-2; 8 positions match TRBD2. Germline CDR1 LNHNV, CDR2 YYDKDF (reference sequence). Trimming cost V 1 base and J 6 bases; bases outside gene matches: 4. The CDR3 runs 15 residues. The CDR3 DNA reads TGTGCCACCAGCAGAGGTTCCGGGGGGGCCGGGGAGCTGTTTTTT. Its translation is CATSRGSGGAGELFF.

The V and J genes are TRBV7-8 and TRBJ2-7; 14 bases line up with TRBD2. This CDR3 comprises 15 residues. Germline V lookup: CDR1 SGHVS, CDR2 FQNEAQ. V shed 4 bases and J 7 bases; nucleotides not matched to a gene: 6. CDR3 in DNA: TGTGCCAGCAGCTATGGGACTAGCGGGAGTGTTGAGCAGTACTTC. Protein product: CASSYGTSGSVEQYF.

This chain links TRBV6-1 with TRBJ2-7; TRBD1 might be the D (7 bases). Germline CDR1 MNHNS, CDR2 SASEGT. This CDR3 is 13 amino acids long. Deletions cut 7 bases from V and 6 bases from J, with 16 bases between. Here the CDR3 reads CASKIRGEAEQYF. The DNA for the CDR3 is TGTGCCAGCAAGATCAGGGGGGAGGCCGAGCAGTACTTC.

The genes are TRBV5-4 and TRBJ1-1; 7 nucleotides align to TRBD1. The CDR3 is 11 residues long. Trimming at V came to 5 bases and at J to 7 bases, leaving 2 bases not matched to a gene. Germline lookup yields CDR1 SGHNT and CDR2 YYREEE (reference sequence). This CDR3 reads CASSSGGEAFF. CDR3 in DNA: TGTGCCAGCAGTTCAGGGGGTGAAGCTTTCTTT.

The V gene is TRBV21-1, the J gene TRBJ2-1; TRBD1 was called by the table and not checked on the DNA. TRBV21-1 is tagged as a pseudogene. The CDR3 runs 18 residues. In DNA form, the CDR3 reads TGTGCCAGCAGCAAAGAGGGAGACAGGTTGGTAACCTACAATGAGCAGTTCTTC. Residues: CASSKEGDRLVTYNEQFF.

The chain employs TRBV5-6 and TRBJ1-2; 7 positions agree with TRBD1. V lost 2 bases to trimming and J lost 5 bases; unmatched junction nucleotides: 3. The CDR3 covers 13 residues. Germline V lookup: CDR1 SGHDT, CDR2 YYEEEE. CDR3 protein: CASSLTTGYGYTF. CDR3 bases: TGTGCCAGCAGCTTAACGACAGGGTATGGCTACACCTTC.

The chain has TRBV5-1 and TRBJ1-6; TRBD1 matches 7 bases. The CDR3 spans 14 residues. V gave up 0 bases and J gave up 10 bases; unmatched junction bases: 4. CDR1 SGHRS and CDR2 YFSETQ come from the germline V gene. This chain's CDR3 is CASSLDRGDSPLHF. The CDR3 DNA sequence: TGCGCCAGCAGCTTGGACAGGGGCGACTCACCCCTCCACTTT.

The CDR3 sequence is CASTPGEGNTIYF. DNA for the CDR3: TGTGCCAGCACCCCCGGAGAGGGAAACACCATATATTTT. The chain uses TRBV2 and TRBJ1-3; D not resolved. V was cut by 7 bases and J by 4 bases, with 11 bases left in between. CDR1 and CDR2 from the germline V gene are SNHLY and FYNNEI. The CDR3 has 13 amino acids.

The CDR3 sequence is CASTTLNTGELFF. CDR3 coding DNA: TGTGCCAGCACGACACTGAACACCGGGGAGCTGTTTTTT. The chain is built from TRBV5-7 and TRBJ2-2; D remains ambiguous. TRBV5-7 counts as an open reading frame of uncertain function. The CDR3 has 13 amino acids. Trimming shortened V by 6 bases and J by 1 base, and 7 bases separated the two germline ends.

This chain connects TRBV29-1 to TRBJ2-1, with D maybe TRBD2 (6 bases). Trimming stripped 5 bases from V and 9 bases from J, with 20 bases between. The germline gives CDR1 SQVTM, CDR2 ANQGSEA. The CDR3 has 14 amino acids. In DNA, the CDR3 is TGCAGCGTTACGGGGGTGACATCTCAGGGTGAGCAGTTCTTC. Its protein is CSVTGVTSQGEQFF.

The CDR3 region is CASSLYGTGQYNEQFF. The CDR3 nucleotides are TGTGCCAGCAGTTTATACGGGACAGGCCAGTACAATGAGCAGTTCTTC. The chain carries TRBV6-5 and TRBJ2-1, with 8 bases aligning to TRBD1. This CDR3 is built from 16 residues. Germline CDR1 and CDR2: MNHEY and SVGAGI. Germline trimming cut 4 bases from V and 4 bases from J; bases unmatched to any gene: 9.

Only one count was recorded for this clone. This chain joins TRBV29-1 and TRBJ2-5, with 8 nucleotides matching TRBD1. In germline, CDR1 is SQVTM, CDR2 ANQGSEA. The J segment lost 4 bases and the V segment lost 3 bases, leaving 13 bases of the junction unmatched. The CDR3 contains 16 residues. As DNA, the CDR3 is TGCAGCGTTGAGGGACAGGATAGTTACGTTACAGAGACCCAGTACTTC. It translates to CSVEGQDSYVTETQYF.

The CDR3 DNA sequence: TGTGCCAGCCGCGGGGGTAGCACAGATACGCAGTATTTT. Residues: CASRGGSTDTQYF. The gene calls are TRBV6-1 and TRBJ2-3; 7 bases line up with TRBD2. V shed 8 bases and J 0 bases; nucleotides not matched to a gene: 2. Germline CDR1 and CDR2: MNHNS and SASEGT. The CDR3 spans 13 residues.

A note on this clone: Other DNA sequences within the sample encode an identical CDR3. The rearrangement joins TRBV2 to TRBJ1-5; tentative D call: TRBD1 (6 bases). This CDR3 region has 14 residues. Trimming shortened V by 4 bases and J by 1 base, and 8 bases separated the two germline ends. Germline V gives CDR1 SNHLY, CDR2 FYNNEI. DNA for the CDR3: TGTGCCAGCAGTGCGCAGGGGAGCAATCAGCCCCAGCATTTT. As protein: CASSAQGSNQPQHF.

The J gene is TRBJ2-3, the V gene TRBV5-1, with D possibly TRBD2 on 5 matching bases. The CDR3 is 14 amino acids. V gave up 5 bases and J gave up 0 bases, with 10 bases separating them. The germline V gene has CDR1 SGHRS and CDR2 YFSETQ. CDR3 nucleotides: TGCGCCAGCAGAAGCGGCGGGAGCACAGATACGCAGTATTTT. This gives the protein CASRSGGSTDTQYF. Variable domain in full (rest from reference TRBV5-1 and TRBJ2-3): KAGVTQTPRYLIKTRGQQVTLSCSPISGHRSVSWYQQTPGQGLQFLFEYFSETQRNKGNFPGRFSGRQFSNSRSEMNVSTLELGDSALYLCASRSGGSTDTQYFGPGTRLTVL.

V is TRBV30 and J is TRBJ1-1, with TRBD1 matching 7 bases. This CDR3 has 14 residues. Per germline, CDR1 GTSNPN and CDR2 SVGIG (reference sequence). Germline trimming cut 3 bases from V and 0 bases from J; bases unmatched to any gene: 4. Here the CDR3 DNA reads TGTGCCTGGAGCATGGGACAGTTGAACACTGAAGCTTTCTTT. This sequence encodes CAWSMGQLNTEAFF. Looking up the rest from reference TRBV30 and TRBJ1-1 gives the full variable domain: SQTIHQWPATLVQPVGSPLSLECTVEGTSNPNLYWYRQAAGRGLQLLFYSVGIGQISSEVPQNLSASRPQDRQFILSSKKLLLSDSGFYLCAWSMGQLNTEAFFGQGTRLTVV.

The rearrangement joins TRBV13 to TRBJ1-4, with D possibly being TRBD1 (6 bases). Looked up from germline, CDR1 is PRHDT and CDR2 is FYEKMQ (reference sequence). CDR3 length: 13 amino acids. V lost 6 bases and J 5 bases, leaving 10 bases between the germline ends. In nucleotides, the CDR3 is TGTGCCAGCAGTGGGCAGGGGAATGAAAAACTGTTTTTT. It encodes CASSGQGNEKLFF. Variable domain in full (rest from reference TRBV13 and TRBJ1-4): AAGVIQSPRHLIKEKRETATLKCYPIPRHDTVYWYQQGPGQDPQFLISFYEKMQSDKGSIPDRFSAQQFSDYHSELNMSSLELGDSALYFCASSGQGNEKLFFGSGTQLSVL.

The rearrangement joins TRBV28 to TRBJ1-6; tentative D call: TRBD1 (5 bases). Trimming stripped 5 bases from V and 6 bases from J, with 11 bases between. This CDR3 is built from 14 residues. Germline V gene lookup returns CDR1 MDHEN and CDR2 SYDVKM. CDR3 in amino acids: CASSPDSFNSPLHF. CDR3 sequence (DNA): TGTGCCAGCAGTCCCGACAGTTTTAATTCACCCCTCCACTTT. Filled out from reference TRBV28 and TRBJ1-6, the complete variable domain reads DVKVTQSSRYLVKRTGEKVFLECVQDMDHENMFWYRQDPGLGLRLIYFSYDVKMKEKGDIPEGYSVSREKKERFSLILESASTNQTSMYLCASSPDSFNSPLHFGNGTRLTVT.

The J gene is TRBJ1-2, the V gene TRBV5-1; 7 nucleotides agree with TRBD1. The CDR3 consists of 15 residues. The germline V gene encodes CDR1 SGHRS and CDR2 YFSETQ. With 1 base clipped from V and 4 bases from J, the junction kept 7 bases outside the gene matches. The CDR3 sequence: CASSLTGTESYGYTF. CDR3 coding DNA: TGCGCCAGCAGCTTGACCGGGACAGAAAGCTATGGCTACACCTTC.

The rearrangement joins TRBV28 to TRBJ2-7; D possibly corresponds to TRBD1 (6 bases). This CDR3 has 15 amino acids. Germline V gene sequence: CDR1 MDHEN, CDR2 SYDVKM. The germline V and J ends were trimmed by 5 bases and 6 bases, with 20 bases remaining between them. For the CDR3, the DNA is TGTGCCAGCAGTCCTCCGGGCAGGGGACCTGGCGAGCAGTACTTC. Amino acid sequence: CASSPPGRGPGEQYF.

Note on this clone: In the same sample, other DNA sequences code for this CDR3. The V call is TRBV27, the J call TRBJ2-1; the match to TRBD2 covers 11 bases. Germline CDR1 reads MNHEY; CDR2 reads SMNVEV (reference sequence). The CDR3 contains 15 residues. V lost 4 bases and J lost 3; bases outside the gene matches: 2. CDR3 loop: CASSSGTSGYNEQFF. CDR3 DNA: TGTGCCAGCAGTTCCGGGACTAGCGGCTACAATGAGCAGTTCTTC.

The chain has TRBV5-6 and TRBJ1-1; D gene uncertain. The germline V and J ends were trimmed by 0 bases and 8 bases, with 5 bases remaining between them. The CDR3 has 11 residues. The germline CDR1 and CDR2 sequences are SGHDT and YYEEEE. The CDR3 region is CASSLAQEAFF. CDR3 coding DNA: TGTGCCAGCAGCTTGGCACAGGAAGCTTTCTTT.

The J gene is TRBJ2-1, the V gene TRBV5-8, with 9 bases lining up with TRBD1. This CDR3 contains 17 residues. The J segment lost 5 bases and the V segment lost 4 bases, leaving 13 bases of the junction unmatched. Germline V CDR1 and CDR2: SGHTS, YDEGEE. The CDR3 coding sequence is TGTGCCAGCAGCCGATCAGGGGGGGACAGGGCCCACAATGAGCAGTTCTTC. Translating gives CASSRSGGDRAHNEQFF.

V usage is TRBV6-1 and J usage is TRBJ2-4; tentative D call: TRBD1 (5 bases). Trimming stripped 6 bases from V and 4 bases from J, with 13 bases between. The CDR3 length is 14 residues. Germline CDR1 MNHNS, CDR2 SASEGT. CDR3 bases: TGTGCCAGCAGGACAGAGGCCTCAAAAAACATTCAGTACTTC. Translation: CASRTEASKNIQYF.

The chain combines TRBV28 with TRBJ2-1; TRBD2 might be the D (5 bases). Looked up from germline, CDR1 is MDHEN and CDR2 is SYDVKM. The CDR3 has 14 amino acids. V lost 6 bases to trimming and J lost 1 base, with 10 bases between them. CDR3 nucleotides: TGTGCCAGCAGCTCACTAGATTCCTACAATGAGCAGTTCTTC. Its translation is CASSSLDSYNEQFF.